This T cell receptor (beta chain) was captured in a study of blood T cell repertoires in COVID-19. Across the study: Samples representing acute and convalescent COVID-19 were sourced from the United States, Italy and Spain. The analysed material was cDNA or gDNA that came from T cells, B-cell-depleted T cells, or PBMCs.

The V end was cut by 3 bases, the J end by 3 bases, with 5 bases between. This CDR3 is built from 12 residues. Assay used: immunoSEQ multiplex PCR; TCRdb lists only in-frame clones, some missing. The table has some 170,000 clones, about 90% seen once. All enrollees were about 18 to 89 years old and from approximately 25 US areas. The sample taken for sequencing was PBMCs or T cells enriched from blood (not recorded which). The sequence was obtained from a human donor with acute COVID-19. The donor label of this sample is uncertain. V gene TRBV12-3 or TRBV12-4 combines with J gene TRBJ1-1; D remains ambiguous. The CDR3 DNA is TGTGCCAGCAGTTTCGGTTACACTGAAGCTTTCTTT. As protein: CASSFGYTEAFF.